A single T cell receptor (beta chain) is shown here with its context. The antigen is undetermined. 60 Vbeta and 13 Jbeta primers were used in PCR. Sequencing used immunoSEQ multiplex PCR; TCRdb keeps in-frame clones, though not all of them. The sample includes about 150,000 clones, about four fifths of them seen just once. Trimming pared 8 bases from V and 0 bases from J, leaving 11 bases between. CDR1 is SNHLY and CDR2 is FYNNEI in the germline V gene. This CDR3 comprises 13 residues. The entry originates in a study of cytomegalovirus exposure and HLA in healthy donors. About the research overall: Sequencing of 150 million to 200 million T cells in an earlier analysis found more than 100 million unique TCR beta sequences. The study's findings and limits: By HLA locus, TCR association rates varied in a later analysis, with DRB1 showing the most and HLA-C the fewest. In a later analysis, TCR beta V- and J-gene trimming was associated with a missense DCLRE1C variant. An analysis done earlier found most TCR beta V segments productive about 90% or about 30% of the time.

The chain combines TRBV2 with TRBJ2-7; possibly TRBD2 for D (5 bases). The specimen sequenced was PBMCs. This TCR was sampled from a woman between 35 and 50 years old in good health and CMV-seronegative. The CDR3 loop is CASDGDSSYEQYF. CDR3 nucleotides: TGTGCCAGCGACGGGGATTCCTCCTACGAGCAGTACTTC.